This T cell receptor beta chain was obtained from a study of blood T cell repertoires in COVID-19. Study as a whole: Samples of COVID-19 (acute and convalescent) were obtained from the United States, Italy and Spain.

Looked up from germline, CDR1 is SGHDN and CDR2 is FVKESK. V was trimmed by 0 bases and J by 1 base, leaving 3 bases between them. CDR3 length: 13 residues. The protocol was immunoSEQ multiplex PCR, while the TCRdb copy is restricted to in-frame clones and leaves out a portion. The sample includes roughly 250,000 clones, roughly 90% of them seen just once. This chain joins TRBV14 and TRBJ1-1; no clear D gene. The receptor was derived from a woman aged 45-65 years who had recovered from COVID-19. Sequencing was carried out using PBMCs or T cells enriched from blood (not recorded which). The CDR3 protein is CASSQERNTEAFF. The CDR3 coding sequence is TGTGCCAGCAGCCAAGAGAGGAACACTGAAGCTTTCTTT.